The T cell receptor (beta chain) under discussion was sequenced for a study of identical twins (TCRdb year 2016). About the full investigation: To test whether fetal clonotypes persist, the study used deep sequencing on TCR alpha and beta repertoires from monozygotic twins, unrelated adults of various ages, and cord blood. To rule out contamination, the twin experiments were replicated at different times with different library preparation protocols. Study-wide conclusions, independent of this receptor: In beta out-of-frame sequences, excess twin sharing was weaker, because having fewer shared sequences lowered the signal-to-noise ratio. Because the same donors could not be followed over many years, the conclusions depended on cross-sectional statistical analysis. Fewer insertions were carried by abundant cord blood beta clonotypes; a weaker similar trend was observed in young adult naive repertoires, while no such trend was observed in memory repertoires. Compared with coincidental sharing between unrelated individuals, out-of-frame TCR alpha sequences shared between twins showed an excess of sequences with low generation probability. Invariant T cells such as MAIT and iNKT could partly confound zero-insertion analyses, although diverse VJ usage argued against such confounding for most clonotypes. Out-of-frame TCR alpha sharing in monozygotic twins was systematically underestimated by recombination models, whereas sharing between unrelated individuals was in agreement with the recombination models.

The library was built by means of 5' RACE. Sequencer: Illumina HiSeq 2000. A universal primer binding site was introduced by template switching, and a unique molecular identifier was present in the final cDNA, enabling accurate counting of TCR cDNA molecules. First-strand cDNA for TCR alpha and beta chains was synthesized from specific primers in the conserved constant-segment region. To control for contamination, every cDNA library carried two barcodes: a SMART-Mk sample barcode plus Illumina barcodes. Two successive PCR steps introduced TruSeq adapter sequences along with Illumina sample barcodes. The Illumina HiSeq platform was used with custom primers to sequence TCR alpha and beta cDNA libraries. In the paper's pipeline: Raw reads were processed with MiGEC to extract unique molecular identifiers, and MiXCR was used to determine CDR3 positions. Recombination models were inferred per individual with the repgenHMM and IGoR tools using an EM algorithm. Shared clonotypes were analyzed with the tcR package in R, and sharing was normalized by the product of cloneset sizes. To study raw recombination without the effects of thymic and clonal selection, out-of-frame nonproductive sequences were analyzed. The public sequencing data were trimmed at Q25 with fastp and processed into clonotypes with MiXCR by TCRdb, which kept only in-frame beta chains. Entries are consolidated by CDR3 protein sequence, retaining the most common genes and DNA. It is TCRdb's table, rather than the study itself, that gives the V and J calls and clone size. This sample lists 1.5 million to 2 million distinct CDR3 sequences; roughly a third were detected once. About 0.3% of the sample is in the top ten clones.

This clonotype showed up just a few times. This clone's antigen is unknown. No clone much larger than this one lies a single base away; base qualities are absent. All donors were healthy Caucasians. CDR3 length: 14 amino acids, cysteine to phenylalanine. CDR3 DNA is the only sequence kept; it has 42 bases, read in frame from the first base. The germline V gene specifies SNHLY as CDR1 and FYNNEI as CDR2. The rearranged segments are TRBV2 and TRBJ2-7; the D gene could be either TRBD1 or TRBD2, each agreeing at 5 bases. The DNA end is more similar to TRBJ2-4, so the J call may be wrong. Material for sequencing was cord blood. The sequence came from a newborn girl in good health. In nucleotides, the sequence is TGTGCCAGCCGCTTCCGGACACTAGTGGGCATTCAGTACTTC. Translated, this gives CASRFRTLVGIQYF.